This T cell receptor beta chain was documented in a study of memory CD4+ T cells and cytomegalovirus serostatus. Findings of the study overall: A US-trained random forest predicted CMV serostatus with median AUC around 0.93.

Sequencing was performed with immunoSEQ multiplex PCR; in TCRdb, only in-frame clones are kept and a portion is missing. The sample has 80,000 to 100,000 clones, 80% seen once. V gave up 5 bases and J gave up 3 bases, with 16 bases separating them. Germline V gives CDR1 SEHNR, CDR2 FQNEAQ (reference sequence). This CDR3 comprises 15 residues. Single viable CD3+CD4+CD8-CD45RO+ cells were sorted as the memory CD4+ T cells. After thawing, CD4+ T cells were positively selected. A remark on this clone: No antigen is known for it.

The sample comprised memory CD4+ T cells from blood. This sequence originates from an adult in good health and CMV-seropositive. The rearrangement uses TRBV7-9 and TRBJ1-1; perhaps TRBD1 as D (5 bases). The CDR3 region has the DNA TGTGCCAGCAGCACCACAGGATCAAGTGACACTGAAGCTTTCTTT. This encodes CASSTTGSSDTEAFF. The full variable domain, its missing parts supplied by reference TRBV7-9 and TRBJ1-1, is DTGVSQNPRHKITKRGQNVTFRCDPISEHNRLYWYRQTLGQGPEFLTYFQNEAQLEKSRLLSDRFSAERPKGSFSTLEIQRTEQGDSAMYLCASSTTGSSDTEAFFGQGTRLTVV.